This T cell receptor beta chain was sequenced during a study of blood T cell repertoires in COVID-19. As for the study in general: Collection of acute and convalescent COVID-19 samples took place in the United States, Italy and Spain. PBMCs, B-cell-depleted T cells, or T cells were the source of the cDNA or gDNA that made up the material.

V lost 5 bases and J 5 bases, leaving 5 bases between the germline ends. CDR3 length: 11 residues. From germline, CDR1 is MNHEY and CDR2 SVGEGT. Clones were sequenced by immunoSEQ multiplex PCR, and TCRdb holds only the in-frame ones, with some missing. The sample holds 210,000 or so clones, around nine tenths seen once. Source material: peripheral blood. The V gene is TRBV6-2 or TRBV6-3, the J gene TRBJ2-3; maybe TRBD2 (5 bases). This clonotype was sampled from a woman aged 40 to 55 who had recovered from COVID-19. For the CDR3, the DNA is TGTGCCAGCAGTCGGGGAGATACGCAGTATTTT. Amino acid sequence: CASSRGDTQYF.